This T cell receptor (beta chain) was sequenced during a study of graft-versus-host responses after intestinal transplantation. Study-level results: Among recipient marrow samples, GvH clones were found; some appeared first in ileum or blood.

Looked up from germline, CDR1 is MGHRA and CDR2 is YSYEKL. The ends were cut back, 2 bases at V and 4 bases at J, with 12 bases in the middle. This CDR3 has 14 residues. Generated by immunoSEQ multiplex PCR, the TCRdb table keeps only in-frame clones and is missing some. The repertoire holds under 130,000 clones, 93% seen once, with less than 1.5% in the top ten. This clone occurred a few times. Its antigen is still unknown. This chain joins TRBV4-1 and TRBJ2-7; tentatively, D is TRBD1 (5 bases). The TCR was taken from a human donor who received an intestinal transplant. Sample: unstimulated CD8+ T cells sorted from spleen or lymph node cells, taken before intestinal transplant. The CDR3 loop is CASSQYQGSYEQYF. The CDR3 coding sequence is TGCGCCAGCAGCCAATACCAGGGTTCTTACGAGCAGTACTTC.